This section outlines one T cell receptor (beta chain) sequence together with its context. The CDR3 loop spans 14 amino acids. The V end was cut by 1 base, the J end by 11 bases, with 15 bases between. From germline, CDR1 is LNHDA and CDR2 SQIVND (reference sequence). This entry comes from a study of shared clonotypes between healthy human individuals. Generated by immunoSEQ multiplex PCR, the TCRdb table keeps only in-frame clones and is missing some. The table lists 2.3 million or so clones, approximately 93% of them singletons, with under 0.45% in the top ten. Source material: naive CD4+ T cells from PBMCs. Subset: CD45RA+ positively selected. The chain carries TRBV19 and TRBJ1-5; possible D gene TRBD1, 5 bases. The receptor's source is a man aged 18 to 30 in good health. Some clones in this sample may be carry-over from other donors' samples. CDR3 residues: CASSIVGTFMTQHF. The CDR3 DNA reads TGTGCCAGTAGTATAGTGGGGACGTTCATGACCCAGCATTTT.